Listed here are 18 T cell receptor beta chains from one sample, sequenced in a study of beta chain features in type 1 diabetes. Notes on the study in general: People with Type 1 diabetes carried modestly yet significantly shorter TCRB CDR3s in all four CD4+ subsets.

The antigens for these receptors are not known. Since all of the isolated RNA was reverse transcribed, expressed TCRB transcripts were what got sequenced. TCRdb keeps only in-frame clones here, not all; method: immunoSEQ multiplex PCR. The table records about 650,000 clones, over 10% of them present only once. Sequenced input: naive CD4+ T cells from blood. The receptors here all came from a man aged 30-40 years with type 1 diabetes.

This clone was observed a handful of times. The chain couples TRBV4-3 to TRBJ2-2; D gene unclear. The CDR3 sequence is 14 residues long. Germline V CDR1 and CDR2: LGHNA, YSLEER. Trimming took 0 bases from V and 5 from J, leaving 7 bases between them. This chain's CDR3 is CASSQDQVTGELFF. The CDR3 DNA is TGCGCCAGCAGCCAAGATCAAGTTACCGGGGAGCTGTTTTTT.

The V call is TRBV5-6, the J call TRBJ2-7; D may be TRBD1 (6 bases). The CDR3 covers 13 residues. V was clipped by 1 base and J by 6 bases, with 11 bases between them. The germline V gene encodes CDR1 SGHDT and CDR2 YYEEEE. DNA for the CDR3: TGTGCCAGCAGCTTGACAGGGCTTGGCGAGCAGTACTTC. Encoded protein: CASSLTGLGEQYF.

The CDR3 DNA reads TGTGCCAGCAGCCCTCAAACTTCGCAGGACTACACCTTC. Residues: CASSPQTSQDYTF. The rearrangement joins TRBV9 to TRBJ1-2; D is unresolved. The ends were cut back, 4 bases at V and 10 bases at J, with 17 bases in the middle. Per the germline V gene, CDR1 is SGDLS and CDR2 is YYNGEE. The CDR3 is made up of 13 amino acids.

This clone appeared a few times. CDR3 protein: CASSRFGQGNDQPQHF. The CDR3 coding sequence is TGTGCCAGCAGCCGATTCGGACAGGGTAACGATCAGCCCCAGCATTTT. This chain uses TRBV4-2 with TRBJ1-5; 8 bases fit TRBD1. V was pared by 4 bases and J by 5 bases, with 10 bases of the junction left unmatched. The CDR3 runs 16 residues. Germline V gives CDR1 LGHNA, CDR2 YNFKEQ.

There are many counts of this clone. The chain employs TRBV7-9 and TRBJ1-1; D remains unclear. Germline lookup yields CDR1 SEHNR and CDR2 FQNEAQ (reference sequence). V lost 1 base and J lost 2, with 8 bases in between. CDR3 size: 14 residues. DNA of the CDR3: TGTGCCAGCAGCTTAGAGGACGGAAACACTGAAGCTTTCTTT. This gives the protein CASSLEDGNTEAFF.

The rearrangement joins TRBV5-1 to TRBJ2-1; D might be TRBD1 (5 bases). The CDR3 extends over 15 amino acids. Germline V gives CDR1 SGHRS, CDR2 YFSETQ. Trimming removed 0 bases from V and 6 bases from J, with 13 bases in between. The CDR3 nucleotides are TGCGCCAGCAGCTTGGTTCCAGGGATAGGCAATGAGCAGTTCTTC. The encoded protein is CASSLVPGIGNEQFF.

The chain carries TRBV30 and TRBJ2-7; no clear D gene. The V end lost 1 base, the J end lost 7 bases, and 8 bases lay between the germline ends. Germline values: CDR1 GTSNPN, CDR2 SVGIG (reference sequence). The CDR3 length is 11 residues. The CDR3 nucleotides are TGTGCCTGGAGTGAAGTTGGGGAGCAGTACTTC. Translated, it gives CAWSEVGEQYF.

CDR3 nucleotides: TGTGCCAGCAGCTTAAACAAGAACTACGAGCAGTACTTC. It encodes CASSLNKNYEQYF. This rearrangement joins TRBV5-6 to TRBJ2-7; D ambiguous. Germline assignment: CDR1 SGHDT and CDR2 YYEEEE. Trimming cost V 2 bases and J 3 bases, with 9 bases left between them. This CDR3 region has 13 residues.

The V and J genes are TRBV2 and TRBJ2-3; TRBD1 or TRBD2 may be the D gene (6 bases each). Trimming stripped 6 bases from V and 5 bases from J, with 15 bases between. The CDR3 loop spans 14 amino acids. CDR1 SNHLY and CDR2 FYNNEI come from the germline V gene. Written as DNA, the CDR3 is TGTGCCAGCAGGGTGGGGGGCGCAGGAGATACGCAGTATTTT. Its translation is CASRVGGAGDTQYF.

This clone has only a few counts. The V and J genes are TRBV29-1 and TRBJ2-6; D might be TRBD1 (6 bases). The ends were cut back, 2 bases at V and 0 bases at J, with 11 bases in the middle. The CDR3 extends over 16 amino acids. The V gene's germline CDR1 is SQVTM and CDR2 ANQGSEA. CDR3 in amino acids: CSVELGQTSGANVLTF. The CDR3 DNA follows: TGCAGCGTTGAATTGGGACAAACCTCTGGGGCCAACGTCCTGACTTTC.

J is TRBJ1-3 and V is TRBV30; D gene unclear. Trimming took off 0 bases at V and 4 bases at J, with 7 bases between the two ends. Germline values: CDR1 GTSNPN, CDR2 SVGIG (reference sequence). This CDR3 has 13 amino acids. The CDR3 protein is CAWSVQRGNTIYF. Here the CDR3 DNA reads TGTGCCTGGAGTGTACAGAGGGGAAACACCATATATTTT.

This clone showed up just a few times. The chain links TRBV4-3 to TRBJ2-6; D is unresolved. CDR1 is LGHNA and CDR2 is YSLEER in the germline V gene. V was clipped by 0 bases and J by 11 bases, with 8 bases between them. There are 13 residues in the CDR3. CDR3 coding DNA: TGCGCCAGCAGCCAAGATAATCGGTACGTCCTGACTTTC. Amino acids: CASSQDNRYVLTF.

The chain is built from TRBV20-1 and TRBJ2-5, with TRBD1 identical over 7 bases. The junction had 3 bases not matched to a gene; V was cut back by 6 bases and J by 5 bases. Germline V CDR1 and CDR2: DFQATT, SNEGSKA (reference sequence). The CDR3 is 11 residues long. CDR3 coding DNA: TGCAGTGCAACCAGGGGGGAGACCCAGTACTTC. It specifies CSATRGETQYF.

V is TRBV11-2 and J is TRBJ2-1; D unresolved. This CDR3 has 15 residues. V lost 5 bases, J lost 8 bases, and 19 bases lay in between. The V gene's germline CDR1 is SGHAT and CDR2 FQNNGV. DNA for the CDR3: TGTGCCAGCAGCGCTCCATTGGTTGGTATCGATGAGCAGTTCTTC. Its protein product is CASSAPLVGIDEQFF.

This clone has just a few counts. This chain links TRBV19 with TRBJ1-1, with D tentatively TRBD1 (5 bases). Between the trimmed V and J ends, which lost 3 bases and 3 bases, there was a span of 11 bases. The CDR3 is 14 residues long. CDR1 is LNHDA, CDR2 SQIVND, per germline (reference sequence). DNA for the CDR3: TGTGCCAGTAGTATCGGGGGGAGGGACACTGAAGCTTTCTTT. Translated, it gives CASSIGGRDTEAFF.

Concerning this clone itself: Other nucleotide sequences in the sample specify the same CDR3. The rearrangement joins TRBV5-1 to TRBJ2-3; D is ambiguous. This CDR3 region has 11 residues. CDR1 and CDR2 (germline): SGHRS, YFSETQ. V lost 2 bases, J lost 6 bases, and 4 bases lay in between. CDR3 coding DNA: TGCGCCAGCAGCTTAGAGGATACGCAGTATTTT. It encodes CASSLEDTQYF. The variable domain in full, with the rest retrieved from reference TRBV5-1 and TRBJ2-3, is KAGVTQTPRYLIKTRGQQVTLSCSPISGHRSVSWYQQTPGQGLQFLFEYFSETQRNKGNFPGRFSGRQFSNSRSEMNVSTLELGDSALYLCASSLEDTQYFGPGTRLTVL.

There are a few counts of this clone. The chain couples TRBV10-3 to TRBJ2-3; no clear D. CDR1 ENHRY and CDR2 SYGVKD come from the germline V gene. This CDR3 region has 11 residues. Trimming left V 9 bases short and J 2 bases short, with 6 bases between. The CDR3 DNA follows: TGTGCCATTTCGATCACAGATACGCAGTATTTT. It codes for CAISITDTQYF.

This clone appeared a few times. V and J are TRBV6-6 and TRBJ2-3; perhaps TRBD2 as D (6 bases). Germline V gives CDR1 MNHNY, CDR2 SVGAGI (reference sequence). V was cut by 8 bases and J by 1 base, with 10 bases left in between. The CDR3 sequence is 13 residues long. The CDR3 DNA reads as TGTGCCAGCGTGGGGGGTGGCACAGATACGCAGTATTTT. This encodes CASVGGGTDTQYF.